The next 20 T cell receptor beta chains were all read from a single sample in a study of T cell repertoires in cytomegalovirus infection. Antigens for these TCRs are unknown. TCRdb recomputed calls from the reads with MiXCR, one row per CDR3 protein. The profile shows approximately 110,000 distinct CDR3 sequences, roughly 40% of them singletons. The material was CD8+ T cells from cultured PBMCs, obtained from culture after CMV antigen stimulation. The receptors come from a human donor in good health (CMV status not recorded). Some clones in this sample may be carry-over from other donors' samples.

This clonotype has a count of ten or more. The chain is built from TRBV24-1 and TRBJ2-2, with D unresolved. The CDR3 runs to 15 residues. The V end was cut by 3 bases, the J end by 2 bases, with 9 bases between. Germline loops: CDR1 KGHDR, CDR2 SFDVKD. The CDR3 sequence is CATSDPPFNTGELFF. In DNA, the CDR3 is TGTGCCACCAGTGATCCACCCTTTAACACCGGGGAGCTGTTTTTT.

This clonotype was seen a handful of times. The gene calls are TRBV12-3 or TRBV12-4 and TRBJ1-2; 7 bases agree with TRBD1. This CDR3 region has 12 residues. V was pared by 6 bases and J by 8 bases, with 6 bases of the junction left unmatched. The CDR3 region is CASRRQGKGYTF. The CDR3 DNA sequence: TGTGCCAGCAGAAGACAGGGTAAAGGCTACACCTTC.

The rearrangement uses TRBV20-1 and TRBJ2-5; TRBD2 aligns across 10 bases. The CDR3 consists of 13 residues. Germline trimming cut 5 bases from V and 7 bases from J; bases unmatched to any gene: 7. Germline CDR1 is DFQATT and CDR2 is SNEGSKA (reference sequence). CDR3 in DNA: TGCAGTGCTTATCTAGCGGGGGCGGGGACCCAGTACTTC. Its translation: CSAYLAGAGTQYF.

This clonotype was seen ten or more times. V gene TRBV10-3 combines with J gene TRBJ1-5, with 10 bases aligning to TRBD1. This CDR3 has 14 residues. V was clipped by 7 bases and J by 5 bases; unmatched bases: 5. Germline values: CDR1 ENHRY, CDR2 SYGVKD. CDR3 amino acids: CAITSDRGDQPQHF. The CDR3, as DNA: TGTGCCATCACTTCGGACAGGGGGGATCAGCCCCAGCATTTT.

This clonotype was seen many times. The rearrangement uses TRBV7-9 and TRBJ2-7; the match to TRBD2 covers 7 bases. V shed 5 bases and J 7 bases; nucleotides not matched to a gene: 8. From germline, CDR1 is SEHNR and CDR2 FQNEAQ (reference sequence). The length of the CDR3 is 13 residues. The CDR3 sequence is CASSPGWGGEQYF. As DNA, the CDR3 is TGTGCCAGCAGCCCCGGATGGGGGGGAGAGCAGTACTTC.

The sample holds a few counts of this clonotype. The J gene is TRBJ2-1, the V gene TRBV12-3 or TRBV12-4; D possibly corresponds to TRBD2 (5 bases). V was trimmed by 5 bases and J by 0 bases, leaving 11 bases between them. The CDR3 has 15 residues. The CDR3 region has the DNA TGTGCCAGCAGTACGGGGTCTAGCTCCTACAATGAGCAGTTCTTC. Translating it yields CASSTGSSSYNEQFF.

The rearrangement joins TRBV2 to TRBJ2-6; 9 nucleotides match TRBD1. The CDR3 consists of 22 residues. Germline loops: CDR1 SNHLY, CDR2 FYNNEI. V was pared by 6 bases and J by 2 bases, with 23 bases of the junction left unmatched. CDR3 amino acids: CASSPPEWIGTGTSPGANVLTF. CDR3 sequence (DNA): TGTGCCAGCAGCCCCCCAGAGTGGATCGGGACAGGGACTTCTCCTGGGGCCAACGTCCTGACTTTC.

There are a few counts of this clonotype. V usage is TRBV6-5 and J usage is TRBJ2-1; D unresolved. Germline lookup yields CDR1 MNHEY and CDR2 SVGAGI. Between the trimmed V and J ends, which lost 0 bases and 2 bases, there was a span of 8 bases. The CDR3 is made up of 15 amino acids. CDR3 in DNA: TGTGCCAGCAGTTACTCGGAGCATCCCTACAATGAGCAGTTCTTC. It specifies CASSYSEHPYNEQFF.

V is TRBV27 and J is TRBJ2-2; TRBD2 matches 10 bases. The CDR3 loop spans 16 amino acids. V lost 5 bases to trimming and J lost 5 bases; unmatched junction nucleotides: 8. Germline V lookup: CDR1 MNHEY, CDR2 SMNVEV (reference sequence). The CDR3 nucleotides are TGTGCCAGCAGTCCCCTAGCGGGGGTAGTGACCGGGGAGCTGTTTTTT. Translating it yields CASSPLAGVVTGELFF.

This sequence joins TRBV7-2 and TRBJ1-1; no clear D gene. Germline lookup yields CDR1 SGHTA and CDR2 FQGNSA. Trimming removed 1 base from V and 0 bases from J, with 3 bases in between. The length of the CDR3 is 13 residues. This CDR3 reads CASSLVVNTEAFF. The CDR3 DNA reads TGTGCCAGCAGCTTAGTAGTGAACACTGAAGCTTTCTTT.

This clonotype was seen at least ten times. The V call is TRBV6-5, the J call TRBJ1-1; D is unresolved. Per germline, CDR1 MNHEY and CDR2 SVGAGI. The CDR3 has 15 residues. Between the trimmed V and J ends, which lost 1 base and 3 bases, there was a span of 12 bases. In nucleotides, the CDR3 is TGTGCCAGCAGTTACTACTCGTCCGGGGACACTGAAGCTTTCTTT. It codes for CASSYYSSGDTEAFF.

The chain couples TRBV20-1 to TRBJ2-1; D not resolved. Germline lookup yields CDR1 DFQATT and CDR2 SNEGSKA (reference sequence). V was shortened by 4 bases and J by 7 bases, with 8 bases between the two germline ends. This CDR3 contains 11 residues. The CDR3 bases are TGCAGTGCTATGGAACTTAATGAGCAGTTCTTC. Protein product: CSAMELNEQFF.

The J gene is TRBJ1-4, the V gene TRBV7-9, with D unclear. The CDR3 has 15 residues. V lost 5 bases and J 6 bases, leaving 16 bases between the germline ends. In germline, CDR1 is SEHNR, CDR2 FQNEAQ (reference sequence). CDR3 sequence: CASSDTGTSDEKLFF. CDR3 in DNA: TGTGCCAGCAGCGATACTGGAACGTCGGATGAAAAACTGTTTTTT.

The gene calls are TRBV7-6 and TRBJ2-7; 8 bases map to TRBD1. V was clipped by 5 bases and J by 2 bases; unmatched bases: 8. CDR1 SGHVS and CDR2 FNYEAQ come from the germline V gene. This CDR3 is 15 amino acids long. CDR3 protein: CASSPRQGWTYEQYF. In DNA form, the CDR3 reads TGTGCCAGCAGCCCTCGACAGGGGTGGACCTACGAGCAGTACTTC.

This chain connects TRBV12-3 or TRBV12-4 to TRBJ2-4; D not certain. V lost 3 bases, J lost 1 base, and 16 bases lay in between. The CDR3 has 17 residues. The CDR3 region is CASSFDPENWAKNIQYF. For the CDR3, the DNA is TGTGCCAGCAGTTTCGACCCGGAGAATTGGGCCAAAAACATTCAGTACTTC.

CDR3 protein: CASSLAPSFDTEAFF. The CDR3 coding sequence is TGTGCCAGCAGCTTGGCCCCATCTTTTGACACTGAAGCTTTCTTT. The genes are TRBV5-6 and TRBJ1-1; D is unresolved. This CDR3 is built from 15 residues. Germline CDR1 reads SGHDT; CDR2 reads YYEEEE. The V end lost 0 bases, the J end lost 3 bases, and 12 bases lay between the germline ends. The variable domain in full, completed from reference TRBV5-6 and TRBJ1-1, reads DAGVTQSPTHLIKTRGQQVTLRCSPKSGHDTVSWYQQALGQGPQFIFQYYEEEERQRGNFPDRFSGHQFPNYSSELNVNALLLGDSALYLCASSLAPSFDTEAFFGQGTRLTVV.

This clonotype was seen more than once but under ten times. This chain links TRBV24-1 with TRBJ2-1, with TRBD1 matching 7 bases. J was trimmed by 5 bases and V by 4 bases; bases with no gene match: 7. CDR3 length: 15 amino acids. Germline CDR1 is KGHDR and CDR2 is SFDVKD. CDR3 sequence reads: CATSDRTGQNNEQFF. The DNA for the CDR3 is TGTGCCACCAGTGACCGGACAGGCCAAAACAATGAGCAGTTCTTC.

The chain couples TRBV20-1 to TRBJ2-2; D is undetermined. The germline gives CDR1 DFQATT, CDR2 SNEGSKA (reference sequence). The CDR3 has 13 residues. V lost 6 bases to trimming and J lost 0 bases, with 8 bases between them. The CDR3 sequence: CSAKTANTGELFF. CDR3 in DNA: TGCAGTGCCAAAACAGCGAACACCGGGGAGCTGTTTTTT.

As concerns this clonotype: The junction departs from germline at one end; a sequencing error may be responsible. The rearrangement joins TRBV5-3 to TRBJ2-3; either TRBD1 or TRBD2 may fit D (5 bases each). TRBV5-3 is reported as an ORF; its role is uncertain. The CDR3 covers 16 residues. The CDR3 loop reads CASSSTMGVPTDTQYF. Written as DNA, the CDR3 is TGTGCCAGCAGCTCGACGATGGGGGTTCCCACAGATACGCAGTATTTT.

The rearrangement links TRBV5-3 to TRBJ2-3; D uncertain. TRBV5-3 counts as an open reading frame of uncertain function. This CDR3 contains 12 residues. V was clipped by 8 bases and J by 4 bases, with 11 bases between them. CDR3 bases: TGTGCCAGCAGTATCATCGCAGATACGCAGTATTTT. Translating gives CASSIIADTQYF.